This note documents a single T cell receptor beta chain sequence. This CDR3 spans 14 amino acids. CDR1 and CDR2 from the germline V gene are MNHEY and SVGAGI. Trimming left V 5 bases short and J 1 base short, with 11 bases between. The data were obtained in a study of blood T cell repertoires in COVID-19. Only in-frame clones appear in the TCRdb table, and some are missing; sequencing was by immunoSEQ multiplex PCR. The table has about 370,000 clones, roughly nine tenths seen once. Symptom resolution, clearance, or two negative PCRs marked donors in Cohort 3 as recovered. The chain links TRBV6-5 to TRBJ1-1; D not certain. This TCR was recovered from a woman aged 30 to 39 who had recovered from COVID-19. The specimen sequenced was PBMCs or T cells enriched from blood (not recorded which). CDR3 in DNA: TGTGCCAGCAGTCTTCTATATCCGAACACTGAAGCTTTCTTT. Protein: CASSLLYPNTEAFF.